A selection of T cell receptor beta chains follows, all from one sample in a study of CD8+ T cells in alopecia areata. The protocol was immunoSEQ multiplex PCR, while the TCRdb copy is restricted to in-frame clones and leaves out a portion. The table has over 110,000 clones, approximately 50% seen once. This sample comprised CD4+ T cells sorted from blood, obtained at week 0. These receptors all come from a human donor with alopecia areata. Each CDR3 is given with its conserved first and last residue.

CDR3aa: CASKGDPDTQYF
j_gene: TRBJ2-3
v_gene: TRBV2

CDR3aa: CASSLGPDGYTF
j_gene: TRBJ1-2
v_gene: TRBV4-1

CDR3aa: CSGRTGAGELFF
j_gene: TRBJ2-2
v_gene: TRBV29-1

CDR3aa: CASSLNLGPRATDTQYF
j_gene: TRBJ2-3
v_gene: TRBV11-2

CDR3aa: CASSVGQGNNYGYTF
j_gene: TRBJ1-2
v_gene: TRBV5-4

CDR3aa: CASSSFPRTGRTGELFF
j_gene: TRBJ2-2
v_gene: TRBV11-2

CDR3aa: CSAAGLAQRNEQFF
j_gene: TRBJ2-1
v_gene: TRBV29-1

CDR3aa: CASKTLTNIQYF
j_gene: TRBJ2-4
v_gene: TRBV28

CDR3aa: CASSRTSGAYNEQFF
j_gene: TRBJ2-1
v_gene: TRBV5-8

CDR3aa: CASSPRQDGLDQPRHF
j_gene: TRBJ1-5
v_gene: TRBV11-2

CDR3aa: CAWSPRVGGNQPQHF
j_gene: TRBJ1-5
v_gene: TRBV30

CDR3aa: CSVLPGQFSYEQYF
j_gene: TRBJ2-7
v_gene: TRBV29-1

CDR3aa: CASRVSGTYEQYF
j_gene: TRBJ2-7
v_gene: TRBV7-2

CDR3aa: CSVERDRENEQFF
j_gene: TRBJ2-1
v_gene: TRBV29-1

CDR3aa: CASSTRTGDQPQHF
j_gene: TRBJ1-5
v_gene: TRBV19

CDR3aa: CASSSSGTDTQYF
j_gene: TRBJ2-3
v_gene: TRBV5-8

CDR3aa: CARGRHNYGYTF
j_gene: TRBJ1-2
v_gene: TRBV30

CDR3aa: CAWGGQGEQYF
j_gene: NA
v_gene: TRBV30

CDR3aa: CASSQDWRQVDGYTF
j_gene: TRBJ1-2
v_gene: TRBV4-3

CDR3aa: CASGTLGIPNYGYTF
j_gene: TRBJ1-2
v_gene: TRBV6-1

CDR3aa: CSVGGLYEQYF
j_gene: TRBJ2-7
v_gene: TRBV29-1

CDR3aa: CASSLFPSGMISSYEQYF
j_gene: TRBJ2-7
v_gene: TRBV5-1

CDR3aa: CSASRGNEAFF
j_gene: TRBJ1-1
v_gene: TRBV20-1

CDR3aa: CASSLALADLMGMENIQYF
j_gene: TRBJ2-4
v_gene: TRBV11-2

CDR3aa: CSVEGGTGGREQYF
j_gene: TRBJ2-7
v_gene: TRBV29-1

CDR3aa: CSARPDGKLFF
j_gene: TRBJ1-4
v_gene: TRBV20-1

CDR3aa: CSVKVTSYNEQFF
j_gene: TRBJ2-1
v_gene: TRBV29-1

CDR3aa: CASRLAGGQNEQFF
j_gene: TRBJ2-1
v_gene: TRBV6-5

CDR3aa: CSVARDGTDTQYF
j_gene: TRBJ2-3
v_gene: TRBV29-1

CDR3aa: CASSLLASSYNEQFF
j_gene: TRBJ2-1
v_gene: TRBV7-2

CDR3aa: CAWMGPYVGGYTDTQYF
j_gene: TRBJ2-3
v_gene: TRBV30

CDR3aa: CASSLQGKIGSGEKLFF
j_gene: TRBJ1-4
v_gene: TRBV4-3

CDR3aa: CASSGPGDTEAFF
j_gene: TRBJ1-1
v_gene: TRBV9

CDR3aa: CASSPIDNEQFF
j_gene: TRBJ2-1
v_gene: TRBV7-9

CDR3aa: CASSQDRTPTGYTF
j_gene: TRBJ1-2
v_gene: TRBV7-2

CDR3aa: CASSYSTDTQYF
j_gene: TRBJ2-3
v_gene: TRBV5-1

CDR3aa: CAWTPLRDEQFF
j_gene: TRBJ2-1
v_gene: TRBV30

CDR3aa: CASSRGGETQYF
j_gene: TRBJ2-5
v_gene: TRBV27

CDR3aa: CATSRGLAGVFYEQYF
j_gene: TRBJ2-7
v_gene: TRBV15

CDR3aa: CSVEVDRLAEQYF
j_gene: TRBJ2-7
v_gene: TRBV29-1

CDR3aa: CASSLVSGLPYNEQFF
j_gene: TRBJ2-1
v_gene: TRBV7-2

CDR3aa: CSASGGGFEQYF
j_gene: TRBJ2-7
v_gene: TRBV29-1

CDR3aa: CAWSASGSHEQYF
j_gene: TRBJ2-7
v_gene: TRBV30

CDR3aa: CASSVGREAGNEQFF
j_gene: TRBJ2-1
v_gene: TRBV9

CDR3aa: CASIGSWTYSAQFF
j_gene: TRBJ2-1
v_gene: TRBV2

CDR3aa: CSVGFRGATDTQYF
j_gene: TRBJ2-3
v_gene: TRBV29-1

CDR3aa: CASKYWTSGKETQYF
j_gene: TRBJ2-5
v_gene: TRBV6-5

CDR3aa: CASSEGNRGETQYF
j_gene: TRBJ2-5
v_gene: TRBV25-1

CDR3aa: CASSLTQGDYGYTF
j_gene: TRBJ1-2
v_gene: TRBV7-9

CDR3aa: CASSPQGALSTDTQYF
j_gene: TRBJ2-3
v_gene: TRBV4-3

CDR3aa: CASSQRVGYGYTF
j_gene: TRBJ1-2
v_gene: TRBV27

CDR3aa: CASRWGTDTQYF
j_gene: TRBJ2-3
v_gene: TRBV7-2

CDR3aa: CASSYSPYENGELFF
j_gene: TRBJ2-2
v_gene: TRBV6-6

CDR3aa: CASSQSSGRDEQFF
j_gene: TRBJ2-1
v_gene: TRBV7-8

CDR3aa: CASRPVRGGSYEQYF
j_gene: TRBJ2-7
v_gene: TRBV27

CDR3aa: CASRNNLNYGYTF
j_gene: TRBJ1-2
v_gene: TRBV6-5

CDR3aa: CASSSPTDLQETQYF
j_gene: TRBJ2-5
v_gene: TRBV7-2